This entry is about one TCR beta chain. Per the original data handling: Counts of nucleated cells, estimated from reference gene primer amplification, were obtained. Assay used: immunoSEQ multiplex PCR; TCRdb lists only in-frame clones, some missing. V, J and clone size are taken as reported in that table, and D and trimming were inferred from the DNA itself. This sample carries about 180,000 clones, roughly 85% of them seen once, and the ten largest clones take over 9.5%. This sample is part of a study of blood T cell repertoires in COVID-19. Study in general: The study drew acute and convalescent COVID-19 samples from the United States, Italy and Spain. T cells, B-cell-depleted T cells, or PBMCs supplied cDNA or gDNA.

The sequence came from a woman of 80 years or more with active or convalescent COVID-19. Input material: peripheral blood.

CDR3 amino acids: CASSRTGGGTGAFF. CDR3 DNA sequence: TGCGCCAGCAGCCGGACAGGGGGCGGTACGGGCGCTTTCTTT. J is TRBJ1-1 and V is TRBV4-1; the match to TRBD1 covers 11 bases. V was pared by 4 bases and J by 11 bases, with 9 bases of the junction left unmatched. The CDR3 runs 14 residues. Germline V gene lookup returns CDR1 MGHRA and CDR2 YSYEKL.